This entry lists 10 T cell receptor beta chains sequenced from one sample in a study of T cell responses to AZD1222 COVID-19 vaccine. Data came from immunoSEQ multiplex PCR; TCRdb stores just in-frame clones and leaves some out. Among around 170,000 clones listed, around 88% were seen once. The sample in question was peripheral blood, obtained 28 days after the second AZD1222 dose. All receptors come from an adult who received the AZD1222 COVID-19 vaccine.

V gene TRBV28 combines with J gene TRBJ2-7, with D perhaps matching TRBD2 (5 bases). CDR1 MDHEN and CDR2 SYDVKM come from the germline V gene. This CDR3 has 14 residues. Trimming took 6 bases from V and 8 from J, leaving 20 bases between them. CDR3 protein: CASSPGSARKQQYF. The CDR3 DNA reads as TGTGCCAGCAGCCCGGGGTCCGCCAGGAAACAGCAGTACTTC.

V and J are TRBV19 and TRBJ1-1; D is possibly TRBD1 (6 bases). This CDR3 has 14 residues. Trimming shortened V by 5 bases and J by 0 bases, and 10 bases separated the two germline ends. The germline V gene encodes CDR1 LNHDA and CDR2 SQIVND (reference sequence). CDR3: CASSLQGLNTEAFF. The CDR3 DNA reads as TGTGCCAGTAGTCTACAGGGCCTGAACACTGAAGCTTTCTTT. The full variable domain, its missing parts supplied by reference TRBV19 and TRBJ1-1, is DGGITQSPKYLFRKEGQNVTLSCEQNLNHDAMYWYRQDPGQGLRLIYYSQIVNDFQKGDIAEGYSVSREKKESFPLTVTSAQKNPTAFYLCASSLQGLNTEAFFGQGTRLTVV.

The chain combines TRBV10-1 with TRBJ2-7; D is possibly TRBD1 (6 bases). Trimming left V 7 bases short and J 6 bases short, with 10 bases between. CDR3 length equals 11 residues. Germline CDR1 is WNHNN and CDR2 is SYGVQD (reference sequence). This CDR3 reads CASTLQGEQYF. The CDR3 nucleotides are TGCGCCAGCACTCTACAGGGCGAGCAGTACTTC.

This clone was recorded a few times. The chain uses TRBV4-1 and TRBJ1-1; D is undetermined. The CDR3 has 16 amino acids. Trimming took 0 bases from V and 6 from J, leaving 17 bases between them. Germline V gene data show CDR1 as MGHRA and CDR2 as YSYEKL. The CDR3, as DNA: TGCGCCAGCAGCCAAGATATAGGAGGGCAGAGGGCTGAAGCTTTCTTT. Its protein is CASSQDIGGQRAEAFF.

The rearrangement uses TRBV5-1 and TRBJ1-3; D remains unclear. CDR1 SGHRS and CDR2 YFSETQ come from the germline V gene. The CDR3 sequence is 16 residues long. V gave up 0 bases and J gave up 0 bases, with 10 bases separating them. The CDR3 region is CASSLEGTGSGNTIYF. Here the CDR3 DNA reads TGCGCCAGCAGCTTGGAGGGAACTGGCTCTGGAAACACCATATATTTT. Complete variable domain (other parts from reference TRBV5-1 and TRBJ1-3): KAGVTQTPRYLIKTRGQQVTLSCSPISGHRSVSWYQQTPGQGLQFLFEYFSETQRNKGNFPGRFSGRQFSNSRSEMNVSTLELGDSALYLCASSLEGTGSGNTIYFGEGSWLTVV.

The rearrangement links TRBV7-9 to TRBJ2-7, with D tentatively TRBD2 (5 bases). Germline values: CDR1 SEHNR, CDR2 FQNEAQ (reference sequence). Trimming took off 3 bases at V and 5 bases at J, with 11 bases between the two ends. The CDR3 spans 13 residues. The CDR3 loop reads CASSFIEGDEQYF. CDR3 bases: TGTGCCAGCAGCTTTATTGAGGGTGACGAGCAGTACTTC.

The chain's CDR3 is CASSVPGTGLGETQYF. The CDR3 nucleotides read TGTGCCAGCAGCGTTCCCGGGACAGGCTTGGGGGAGACCCAGTACTTC. V is TRBV5-4 and J is TRBJ2-5; 8 bases are shared with TRBD1. Germline lookup yields CDR1 SGHNT and CDR2 YYREEE (reference sequence). This CDR3 is 16 amino acids long. Trimming cost V 4 bases and J 5 bases; bases outside gene matches: 13. Using reference TRBV5-4 and TRBJ2-5 for the parts outside the CDR3, the full variable domain is ETGVTQSPTHLIKTRGQQVTLRCSSQSGHNTVSWYQQALGQGPQFIFQYYREEENGRGNFPPRFSGLQFPNYSSELNVNALELDDSALYLCASSVPGTGLGETQYFGPGTRLLVL.

The chain joins TRBV19 to TRBJ2-1; tentative D call: TRBD1 (5 bases). Germline-derived CDR1 and CDR2 are LNHDA and SQIVND (reference sequence). The CDR3 has 15 amino acids. Trimming shortened V by 2 bases and J by 0 bases, and 8 bases separated the two germline ends. The CDR3 nucleotides are TGTGCCAGTAGTATAACAGGTATCTCCTACAATGAGCAGTTCTTC. Encoded protein: CASSITGISYNEQFF.

The rearrangement uses TRBV18 and TRBJ2-3; 7 bases line up with TRBD1. The germline CDR1 and CDR2 sequences are KGHSH and LQKENI. The CDR3 is made up of 16 amino acids. V dropped 4 bases and J dropped 0; count of bases not matched to a gene: 7. CDR3 region: CASSRIGTASTDTQYF. Written as DNA, the CDR3 is TGTGCCAGCTCACGGATTGGGACAGCCAGCACAGATACGCAGTATTTT.

V is TRBV28 and J is TRBJ1-5; D remains ambiguous. The CDR3 extends over 13 amino acids. The ends were cut back, 1 base at V and 3 bases at J, with 4 bases in the middle. Germline-derived CDR1 and CDR2 are MDHEN and SYDVKM. The CDR3 nucleotides read TGTGCCAGCAGTTTATCTATCAATCAGCCCCAGCATTTT. Its translation is CASSLSINQPQHF. The whole variable domain, filled in from reference TRBV28 and TRBJ1-5, reads DVKVTQSSRYLVKRTGEKVFLECVQDMDHENMFWYRQDPGLGLRLIYFSYDVKMKEKGDIPEGYSVSREKKERFSLILESASTNQTSMYLCASSLSINQPQHFGDGTRLSIL.